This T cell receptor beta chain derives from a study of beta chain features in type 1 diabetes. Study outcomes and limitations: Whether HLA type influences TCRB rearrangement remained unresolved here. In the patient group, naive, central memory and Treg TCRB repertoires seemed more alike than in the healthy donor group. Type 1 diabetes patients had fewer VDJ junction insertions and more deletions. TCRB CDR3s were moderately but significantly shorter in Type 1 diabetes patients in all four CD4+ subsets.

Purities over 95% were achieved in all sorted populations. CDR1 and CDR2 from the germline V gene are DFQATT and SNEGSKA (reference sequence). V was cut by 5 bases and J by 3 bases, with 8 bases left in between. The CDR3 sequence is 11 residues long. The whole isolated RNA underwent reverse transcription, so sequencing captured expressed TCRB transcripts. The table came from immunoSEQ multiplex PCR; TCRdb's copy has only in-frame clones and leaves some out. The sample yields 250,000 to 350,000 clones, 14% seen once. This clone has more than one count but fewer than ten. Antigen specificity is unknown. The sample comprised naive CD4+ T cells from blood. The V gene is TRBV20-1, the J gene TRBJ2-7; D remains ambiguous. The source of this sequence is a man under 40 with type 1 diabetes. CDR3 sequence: CSAQTLYEQYF. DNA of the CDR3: TGCAGTGCTCAGACTCTCTACGAGCAGTACTTC.